The source of this TCR beta chain is a study of OX40 agonist ivuxolimab in advanced cancers. Background for the entire study: The costimulatory receptor OX40 (CD134) was targeted by ivuxolimab, a fully human IgG2 agonistic monoclonal antibody. Intravenous ivuxolimab was administered to patients every 2 weeks at six dose levels: 0.01, 0.1, 0.3, 1.5, 3 and 10 mg/kg. Of the roughly 52 dose-escalation patients, hepatocellular carcinoma was present in 19, melanoma in approximately 15, renal cell carcinoma in 9 and head and neck cancer in 9. In the dose-escalation cohort, around four fifths of patients were male, and the mean age was approximately 55 years, with a range of 23 to 79. Prior anti-PD-1, anti-PD-L1 or anti-CTLA-4 therapy was permitted, and checkpoint inhibitors had been received by roughly 40% of dose-escalation patients. Partial responses were achieved by three dose-escalation patients, of whom one had hepatocellular carcinoma and two had cutaneous melanoma. The point of sequencing TCRbeta in the periphery was to test whether ivuxolimab changed TCR sequence diversity and drove clonal T-cell expansion. The paper describes the monotherapy dose-escalation part (N of about 47 patients) of the phase I trial of ivuxolimab.

The trial excluded patients who had a history of autoimmune disease or were on systemic immunosuppression. Peripheral blood for TCR sequencing was collected from all dose cohorts at baseline, on cycle 4 day 1, and on cycle 7 day 1. Samples came from an open-label, multicenter, first-in-human phase I dose-escalation trial of ivuxolimab. The trial enrolled adults with locally advanced or metastatic head and neck squamous cell, hepatocellular, melanoma or renal cell carcinoma. Before TCR sequencing, CD4+ T cells and CD8+ T cells were sorted from peripheral blood as separate populations. Study-wide conclusions, independent of this receptor: Low levels of normalized T-cell clonal expansion were also seen in some nonresponding patients. In the 0.1-3.0 mg/kg groups, partial responders were among the patients with the lowest normalized peripheral clonal expansion, particularly in CD8+ T cells. Clonal expansion of both CD4+ and CD8+ blood T cells was observed from baseline to week 6 at doses 0.1 to 3.0 mg/kg. After ivuxolimab, more expanded clones were found on average in CD8+ T cells than in CD4+ T cells. Antigen specificity was not determined for the clonally expanded peripheral T cells.

Concerning this clone itself: There is no known antigen for this receptor. No base quality information exists; no much larger clone differs at one position.

Measured from the cysteine to the phenylalanine, the CDR3 is 19 residues long. The only DNA kept is the CDR3, 57 bases in frame from the first base. Relative to germline, V is 3 bases shorter and J is 4 bases shorter, with 28 bases between their ends. Per the germline V gene, SGDLS is the CDR1 and YYNGEE is the CDR2. To sequence the TCRbeta CDR3 region, genomic DNA was isolated from the sorted cells. The immunoSEQ Assay was used to sequence the TCRbeta CDR3 regions. TCRdb re-hosts the immuneACCESS table, in-frame sequences only. Its copies lack some clones; in the studies checked, an unresolved V gene accounts for under half of them, and the cause for the rest is not known. This sample gives 35,000 to 55,000 clones in total; 85% to 95% of them show up just once. The ten top clones hold approximately 9.9% of the sample.

This sequence uses TRBV9 and TRBJ1-2; TRBD1 is possibly the D segment (6 matching bases). This receptor was identified in an adult with an advanced solid tumor such as melanoma, head and neck, liver or kidney cancer. The source was CD4+ or CD8+ T cells sorted from blood, collected in a trial of the OX40 agonist ivuxolimab. The DNA sequence follows: TGTGCCAGCAGCGACGACGAAGGGACACGTTCAGACCCAATCTATGGCTACACCTTC. Its protein reads: CASSDDEGTRSDPIYGYTF. With all but the CDR3 taken from the reference TRBV9 and TRBJ1-2 genes, the full variable domain is: DSGVTQTPKHLITATGQRVTLRCSPRSGDLSVYWYQQSLDQGLQFLIQYYNGEERAKGNILERFSAQQFPDLHSELNLSSLELGDSALYFCASSDDEGTRSDPIYGYTFGSGTRLTVV.